The 32 T cell receptor beta chains below were found in one sample sequenced in a study of cytomegalovirus exposure and HLA in healthy donors. A multiplex PCR was run with 60 Vbeta primers and 13 Jbeta primers. The assay was immunoSEQ multiplex PCR, and TCRdb's table has in-frame clones only and misses some. This sample has around 200,000 clones, with roughly 87% found just once. The sequenced sample consisted of PBMCs. All receptors come from a man in his fifties or sixties in good health and CMV-seronegative.

This rearrangement joins TRBV15 to TRBJ2-7; D gene ambiguous. CDR1 is LNHNV and CDR2 is YYDKDF in the germline V gene (reference sequence). CDR3 length: 13 residues. The V end was cut by 8 bases, the J end by 0 bases, with 11 bases between. The CDR3 DNA reads TGTGCCACCGCAGACACCAGCTCCTACGAGCAGTACTTC. Translation: CATADTSSYEQYF.

The chain couples TRBV7-2 to TRBJ1-1, with D hard to call. The CDR3 has 12 amino acids. Trimming removed 5 bases at V and 10 bases at J, with 14 bases between. Germline values: CDR1 SGHTA, CDR2 FQGNSA. CDR3 loop: CASSPGLTGAFF. The CDR3 DNA sequence: TGTGCCAGCAGCCCAGGATTAACCGGAGCTTTCTTT.

The rearrangement links TRBV10-3 to TRBJ2-7; 9 bases align to TRBD2. From germline, CDR1 is ENHRY and CDR2 SYGVKD. After removal of 5 bases from V and 2 bases from J, the junction contained 4 bases not matched to a gene. CDR3 length: 14 amino acids. Written as DNA, the CDR3 is TGTGCCATCAGTCCAGCGGGGGGAACCTACGAGCAGTACTTC. Translated: CAISPAGGTYEQYF.

Concerning this clone itself: Other nucleotide sequences in the sample specify the same CDR3. The CDR3 loop is CSASGQYEQYF. The CDR3 DNA sequence: TGCAGTGCCTCGGGACAGTACGAGCAGTACTTC. The gene calls are TRBV20-1 and TRBJ2-7; 7 nucleotides match TRBD1. The CDR3 has 11 amino acids. J was trimmed by 4 bases and V by 6 bases; bases with no gene match: 3. Germline lookup yields CDR1 DFQATT and CDR2 SNEGSKA (reference sequence).

The chain is built from TRBV11-2 and TRBJ2-7; 11 positions agree with TRBD1. The V segment lost 4 bases and the J segment 1 base; nucleotides outside the gene matches: 9. This CDR3 region has 17 residues. The germline CDR1 and CDR2 sequences are SGHAT and FQNNGV. CDR3 DNA sequence: TGTGCCAGCAGCTCTTTAACCGGGACAGGGGGTTCCTACGAGCAGTACTTC. As protein: CASSSLTGTGGSYEQYF.

V usage is TRBV5-4 and J usage is TRBJ2-5, with 8 bases lining up with TRBD1. V lost 4 bases and J lost 1; bases outside the gene matches: 6. Germline V lookup: CDR1 SGHNT, CDR2 YYREEE (reference sequence). This CDR3 has 15 residues. CDR3 nucleotides: TGTGCCAGCAGCGATCGGACAGGGAGCCAAGAGACCCAGTACTTC. This translates into CASSDRTGSQETQYF.

This chain links TRBV10-2 with TRBJ2-5; D is ambiguous. Looked up from germline, CDR1 is WSHSY and CDR2 is SAAADI. The V gene lost 5 bases and the J gene lost 2 bases, with 9 bases spanning the gap. This CDR3 is built from 13 residues. The CDR3 loop reads CASSTHRQETQYF. DNA of the CDR3: TGCGCCAGCAGTACGCACCGGCAAGAGACCCAGTACTTC.

The CDR3 DNA reads as TGTGCCAGCAGTTCCCTCTACGAGCAGTACTTC. As protein: CASSSLYEQYF. The chain recombines TRBV28 with TRBJ2-7; unclear D gene. V was shortened by 4 bases and J by 3 bases, with 4 bases between the two germline ends. The germline gives CDR1 MDHEN, CDR2 SYDVKM. This CDR3 has 11 amino acids.

This clone was seen more than once but under ten times. The V call is TRBV4-3, the J call TRBJ2-7, with D perhaps matching TRBD2 (6 bases). CDR1 and CDR2 (germline): LGHNA, YSLEER. The CDR3 extends over 16 amino acids. Trimming took off 3 bases at V and 0 bases at J, with 15 bases between the two ends. As DNA, the CDR3 is TGCGCCAGCAGCCAGGATACACGGGAGAGCTCCTACGAGCAGTACTTC. Translated: CASSQDTRESSYEQYF.

The rearrangement links TRBV5-3 to TRBJ1-1; D is unresolved. TRBV5-3 is an open reading frame, and its role is uncertain. The CDR3 loop spans 15 amino acids. Trimming removed 4 bases from V and 3 bases from J, with 16 bases in between. This chain's CDR3 is CARSAGLPGDTEAFF. CDR3 nucleotides: TGTGCCAGAAGCGCCGGACTTCCCGGGGACACTGAAGCTTTCTTT.

The genes are TRBV28 and TRBJ2-7, with D possibly matching TRBD1 (6 bases). Germline CDR1 and CDR2: MDHEN and SYDVKM. The V end was cut by 10 bases, the J end by 1 base, with 17 bases between. The CDR3 loop spans 14 amino acids. This CDR3 is CATQGTTPSYEQYF. In DNA, the CDR3 is TGTGCCACCCAAGGGACAACACCTTCCTACGAGCAGTACTTC. Variable domain in full (rest from reference TRBV28 and TRBJ2-7): DVKVTQSSRYLVKRTGEKVFLECVQDMDHENMFWYRQDPGLGLRLIYFSYDVKMKEKGDIPEGYSVSREKKERFSLILESASTNQTSMYLCATQGTTPSYEQYFGPGTRLTVT.

This rearrangement joins TRBV5-1 to TRBJ1-1; possibly TRBD1 for D (5 bases). V dropped 4 bases and J dropped 3 bases, with 10 bases sitting between them. Germline values: CDR1 SGHRS, CDR2 YFSETQ. The CDR3 spans 13 residues. The CDR3 DNA reads TGCGCCAGCAGCCCCGACAGCTACACTGAAGCTTTCTTT. It encodes CASSPDSYTEAFF. Full variable domain (outside the CDR3, taken from reference TRBV5-1 and TRBJ1-1): KAGVTQTPRYLIKTRGQQVTLSCSPISGHRSVSWYQQTPGQGLQFLFEYFSETQRNKGNFPGRFSGRQFSNSRSEMNVSTLELGDSALYLCASSPDSYTEAFFGQGTRLTVV.

Concerning this clone itself: One end of the junction varies from germline; a read error may be responsible. This rearrangement joins TRBV7-9 to TRBJ2-1, with 7 nucleotides matching TRBD2. Germline loops: CDR1 SEHNR, CDR2 FQNEAQ (reference sequence). The CDR3 sequence is 16 residues long. This CDR3 reads CSSSLIRGVSWNEQFF. The CDR3 DNA sequence: TGTTCCAGCAGCTTAATTCGGGGGGTATCGTGGAATGAGCAGTTCTTC.

V gene TRBV6-4 combines with J gene TRBJ1-2; no clear D. CDR1 and CDR2 from the germline V gene are MRHNA and SNTAGT. There are 16 residues in the CDR3. The V end was cut by 5 bases, the J end by 7 bases, with 23 bases between. The DNA of the CDR3 is TGTGCCAGCAGTTCCCTCTTTCCGGGCGGGGAACTTGGCTACACCTTC. Its translation: CASSSLFPGGELGYTF.

V usage is TRBV5-1 and J usage is TRBJ2-7; 9 bases fit TRBD1. The trim removed 7 bases at V and 5 bases at J, leaving 10 bases unmatched. The germline V gene encodes CDR1 SGHRS and CDR2 YFSETQ. The CDR3 is 14 residues long. CDR3 protein: CASGTGQGGNEQYF. CDR3 in DNA: TGCGCCAGCGGCACGGGACAGGGTGGCAACGAGCAGTACTTC.

The rearrangement links TRBV7-2 to TRBJ2-2, with 13 bases matching TRBD2. J gave up 5 bases and V 7 bases, and 1 base lay outside the gene matches. Germline V gene data show CDR1 as SGHTA and CDR2 as FQGNSA. The CDR3 covers 14 residues. The CDR3 region is CASKGLAGTGELFF. Here the CDR3 DNA reads TGTGCCAGCAAGGGACTAGCGGGGACCGGGGAGCTGTTTTTT.

The V call is TRBV5-1, the J call TRBJ2-5, with 11 bases lining up with TRBD1. The DNA end lines up better with TRBJ2-7; the J call may be wrong. This CDR3 is 15 amino acids long. CDR1 and CDR2 (germline): SGHRS, YFSETQ. The CDR3 region has the DNA TGCGCCAGCAGCTGGAGGGACAGGGGGATCAACGAGCAGTACTTC. Its translation: CASSWRDRGINEQYF.

This chain joins TRBV15 and TRBJ2-7, with D tentatively TRBD2 (6 bases). V lost 3 bases and J 1 base, leaving 25 bases between the germline ends. CDR3 length: 19 residues. Germline values: CDR1 LNHNV, CDR2 YYDKDF (reference sequence). CDR3 region: CATSSISFSGGLQSYEQYF. The CDR3 bases are TGTGCCACCAGCAGTATATCCTTCTCGGGCGGACTACAATCCTACGAGCAGTACTTC. The variable domain in full, completed from reference TRBV15 and TRBJ2-7, reads DAMVIQNPRYQVTQFGKPVTLSCSQTLNHNVMYWYQQKSSQAPKLLFHYYDKDFNNEADTPDNFQSRRPNTSFCFLDIRSPGLGDTAMYLCATSSISFSGGLQSYEQYFGPGTRLTVT.

This chain uses TRBV14 with TRBJ1-1; TRBD1 might be the D (6 bases). V was pared by 6 bases and J by 1 base, with 15 bases between. The germline V gene encodes CDR1 SGHDN and CDR2 FVKESK. This CDR3 has 15 residues. Here the CDR3 reads CASSLQGPPNTEAFF. For the CDR3, the DNA is TGTGCCAGCAGTCTACAGGGCCCCCCGAACACTGAAGCTTTCTTT.

The gene calls are TRBV6-1 and TRBJ2-3, with 12 bases lining up with TRBD2. Looked up from germline, CDR1 is MNHNS and CDR2 is SASEGT. Trimming took 4 bases from V and 2 from J; bases not matched to a gene: 4. The CDR3 length is 16 residues. In DNA form, the CDR3 reads TGTGCCAGCAGTGCAAGACTAGCGGGGGACACAGATACGCAGTATTTT. This encodes CASSARLAGDTDTQYF.

Only a few counts were recorded for this clone. The V and J genes are TRBV5-1 and TRBJ1-4; D possibly corresponds to TRBD1 (5 bases). Germline CDR1 and CDR2: SGHRS and YFSETQ. CDR3 size: 12 residues. V gave up 5 bases and J gave up 8 bases, with 10 bases separating them. CDR3 nucleotide sequence: TGCGCCAGCAGTACACGGGGGGAAAAACTGTTTTTT. Amino acids: CASSTRGEKLFF.

V is TRBV27 and J is TRBJ2-3; the match to TRBD2 covers 9 bases. J lost 9 bases, V lost 5 bases, and 18 bases had no gene match. The length of the CDR3 is 17 residues. Germline loops: CDR1 MNHEY, CDR2 SMNVEV (reference sequence). For the CDR3, the DNA is TGTGCCAGCAGTCCCCCCGTAGCGGGGGTGACCACGGGGACGCAGTATTTT. It translates to CASSPPVAGVTTGTQYF.

J is TRBJ1-2 and V is TRBV7-3, with a weak D call TRBD1 (6 bases). V lost 3 bases and J lost 8, with 19 bases in between. Germline V gene data show CDR1 as SGHTA and CDR2 as FQGTGA. The CDR3 spans 15 residues. The chain's CDR3 is CASSLSRDTAEGYTF. CDR3 DNA: TGTGCCAGCAGCTTGTCCCGGGACACGGCCGAAGGCTACACCTTC.

The genes are TRBV7-2 and TRBJ2-1, with 9 bases aligning to TRBD1. This CDR3 is built from 14 residues. Germline-derived CDR1 and CDR2 are SGHTA and FQGNSA. With 5 bases clipped from V and 7 bases from J, the junction kept 6 bases outside the gene matches. The CDR3: CASSLQGALNEQFF. DNA of the CDR3: TGTGCCAGCAGCCTACAGGGGGCGCTGAATGAGCAGTTCTTC.

This clone was detected ten times or more. J is TRBJ2-7 and V is TRBV9; 9 bases align to TRBD1. After removal of 4 bases from V and 7 bases from J, the junction contained 12 bases not matched to a gene. CDR3 length: 15 residues. The germline gives CDR1 SGDLS, CDR2 YYNGEE. Here the CDR3 reads CASSISGVGQGEQYF. As DNA, the CDR3 is TGTGCCAGCAGCATCAGTGGTGTGGGACAGGGTGAGCAGTACTTC.

The J gene is TRBJ2-2, the V gene TRBV2, with D perhaps matching TRBD1 (6 bases). The V end was cut by 6 bases, the J end by 3 bases, with 17 bases between. The CDR3 length is 16 residues. Germline CDR1 SNHLY, CDR2 FYNNEI. The CDR3 loop is CASRVNRDTYTGELFF. CDR3 bases: TGTGCCAGCAGAGTTAACCGGGACACTTACACCGGGGAGCTGTTTTTT.

This clone has more than one count but fewer than ten. V usage is TRBV19 and J usage is TRBJ1-2; 10 bases map to TRBD1. Unmatched junction bases numbered 4, after V lost 6 bases and J lost 3 bases. The germline CDR1 and CDR2 sequences are LNHDA and SQIVND (reference sequence). CDR3 size: 14 residues. CDR3 bases: TGTGCCAGTAGCAGGGACAGGGGCCACTATGGCTACACCTTC. Translating it yields CASSRDRGHYGYTF.

This clone was observed a handful of times. The V gene is TRBV18, the J gene TRBJ2-5; TRBD2 might be the D (6 bases). The germline gives CDR1 KGHSH, CDR2 LQKENI. V shed 6 bases and J shed 5 bases, with 7 bases lying between them. The CDR3 is made up of 11 amino acids. The CDR3 loop is CASSGTETQYF. CDR3 DNA sequence: TGTGCCAGCTCGGGGACTGAGACCCAGTACTTC.

The chain has TRBV7-2 and TRBJ2-3, with 7 bases lining up with TRBD1. Germline CDR1 is SGHTA and CDR2 is FQGNSA. The V segment lost 0 bases and the J segment 2 bases; nucleotides outside the gene matches: 2. The CDR3 has 15 residues. CDR3 region: CASSLATGNTDTQYF. The CDR3 DNA follows: TGTGCCAGCAGCTTAGCGACAGGGAACACAGATACGCAGTATTTT. Based on the CDR3 plus reference TRBV7-2 and TRBJ2-3, the full variable domain is GAGVSQSPSNKVTEKGKDVELRCDPISGHTALYWYRQSLGQGLEFLIYFQGNSAPDKSGLPSDRFSAERTGGSVSTLTIQRTQQEDSAVYLCASSLATGNTDTQYFGPGTRLTVL.

The chain recombines TRBV9 with TRBJ2-6, with D possibly being TRBD2 (6 bases). Per the germline V gene, CDR1 is SGDLS and CDR2 is YYNGEE. Trimming pared 2 bases from V and 0 bases from J, leaving 9 bases between. The CDR3 length is 16 residues. Here the CDR3 reads CASSVGGGSGANVLTF. In nucleotides, the CDR3 is TGTGCCAGCAGCGTTGGGGGAGGCTCTGGGGCCAACGTCCTGACTTTC. Looking up the rest from reference TRBV9 and TRBJ2-6 gives the full variable domain: DSGVTQTPKHLITATGQRVTLRCSPRSGDLSVYWYQQSLDQGLQFLIQYYNGEERAKGNILERFSAQQFPDLHSELNLSSLELGDSALYFCASSVGGGSGANVLTFGAGSRLTVL.

The V call is TRBV6-6, the J call TRBJ1-6, with TRBD1 identical over 7 bases. This CDR3 region has 14 residues. Germline V CDR1 and CDR2: MNHNY, SVGAGI (reference sequence). Trimming at V came to 6 bases and at J to 5 bases, leaving 4 bases not matched to a gene. As DNA, the CDR3 is TGTGCCAGCAGGCAGGGGGGAGATAATTCACCCCTCCACTTT. It is translated as CASRQGGDNSPLHF.

The J gene is TRBJ1-1, the V gene TRBV5-5; TRBD1 aligns across 7 bases. Looked up from germline, CDR1 is SGHKS and CDR2 is YYEKEE (reference sequence). J gave up 8 bases and V 5 bases, and 12 bases lay outside the gene matches. This CDR3 comprises 14 residues. The CDR3 sequence is CASSFIPGQNEAFF. CDR3 nucleotides: TGTGCCAGCAGTTTTATCCCGGGACAGAACGAAGCTTTCTTT.